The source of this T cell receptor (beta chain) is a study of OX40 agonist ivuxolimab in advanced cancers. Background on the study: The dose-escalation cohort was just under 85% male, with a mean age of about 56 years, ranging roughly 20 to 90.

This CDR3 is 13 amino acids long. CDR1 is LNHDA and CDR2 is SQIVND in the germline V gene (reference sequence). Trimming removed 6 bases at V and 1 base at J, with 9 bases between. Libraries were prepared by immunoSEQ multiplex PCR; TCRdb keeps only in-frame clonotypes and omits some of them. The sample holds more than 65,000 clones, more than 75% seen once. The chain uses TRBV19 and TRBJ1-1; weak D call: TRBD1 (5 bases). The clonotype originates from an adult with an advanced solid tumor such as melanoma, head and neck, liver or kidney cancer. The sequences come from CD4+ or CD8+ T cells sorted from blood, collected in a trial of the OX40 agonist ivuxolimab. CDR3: CASSEQANTEAFF. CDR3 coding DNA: TGTGCCAGTAGCGAACAGGCGAACACTGAAGCTTTCTTT. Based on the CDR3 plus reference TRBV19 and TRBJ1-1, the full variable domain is DGGITQSPKYLFRKEGQNVTLSCEQNLNHDAMYWYRQDPGQGLRLIYYSQIVNDFQKGDIAEGYSVSREKKESFPLTVTSAQKNPTAFYLCASSEQANTEAFFGQGTRLTVV.